Only a few counts were recorded for the clone carrying this T cell receptor beta chain. Its antigen is unknown. The data originate from a study of response to subunit inactivated influenza vaccine. Using its own MiXCR run on the RT-PCR reads, TCRdb lists one record per CDR3 protein. The sample records hundreds of thousands of distinct CDR3 sequences, roughly 20% being singletons. Study-wide results and limits: Authors proposed each seasonal influenza vaccination draws in few new T cells.

Material: PBMCs from blood, obtained 21 months after vaccination. This TCR came from a man aged 45 to 75 who received an inactivated influenza vaccine.

Here the CDR3 DNA reads TGTGCCAGCAGTTTAGGCCAGAATGAGCAGTTCTTC. Amino acids: CASSLGQNEQFF. The chain uses TRBV27 and TRBJ2-1; D is ambiguous. The CDR3 is made up of 12 amino acids. V gave up 2 bases and J gave up 7 bases, with 6 bases separating them. Germline V gives CDR1 MNHEY, CDR2 SMNVEV (reference sequence).